These 2 T cell receptor beta chains share one sample of origin, sequenced in a study of blood T cell repertoires in COVID-19. Generated by immunoSEQ multiplex PCR, the TCRdb table keeps only in-frame clones and is missing some. The sample carries 65,000 to 100,000 clones, 80% to 90% recorded once. Input material: peripheral blood. The receptors were gathered from a man aged 45-60 years with acute or convalescent COVID-19.

This chain connects TRBV7-2 to TRBJ2-7; the match to TRBD2 covers 10 bases. The germline gives CDR1 SGHTA, CDR2 FQGNSA. V shed 2 bases and J 6 bases; nucleotides not matched to a gene: 1. The CDR3 loop spans 13 amino acids. The CDR3 reads CASSLSSGSEQYF. The CDR3 coding sequence is TGTGCCAGCAGCTTATCTAGCGGGAGCGAGCAGTACTTC.

The V call is TRBV10-3, the J call TRBJ1-1; 9 bases align to TRBD1. The CDR3 runs to 14 residues. Germline CDR1 and CDR2: ENHRY and SYGVKD. Trimming took 7 bases from V and 2 from J; bases not matched to a gene: 5. The CDR3 protein is CAINPGQGNTEAFF. In nucleotides, the CDR3 is TGTGCCATCAACCCGGGACAGGGAAACACTGAAGCTTTCTTT.